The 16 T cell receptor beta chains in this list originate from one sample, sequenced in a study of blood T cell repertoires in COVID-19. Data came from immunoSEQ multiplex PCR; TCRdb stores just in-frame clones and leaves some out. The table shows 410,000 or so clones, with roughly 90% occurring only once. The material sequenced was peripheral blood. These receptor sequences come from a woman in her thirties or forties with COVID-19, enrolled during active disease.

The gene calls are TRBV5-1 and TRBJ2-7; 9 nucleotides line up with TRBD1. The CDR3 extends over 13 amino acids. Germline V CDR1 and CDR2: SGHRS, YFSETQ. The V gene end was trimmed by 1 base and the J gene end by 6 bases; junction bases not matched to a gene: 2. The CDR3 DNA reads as TGCGCCAGCAGCTTGACAGGGGGCGTCGAGCAGTACTTC. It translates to CASSLTGGVEQYF. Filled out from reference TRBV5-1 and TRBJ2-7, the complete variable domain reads KAGVTQTPRYLIKTRGQQVTLSCSPISGHRSVSWYQQTPGQGLQFLFEYFSETQRNKGNFPGRFSGRQFSNSRSEMNVSTLELGDSALYLCASSLTGGVEQYFGPGTRLTVT.

The CDR3 protein is CASSQGFLATRGPTDTQYF. CDR3 nucleotides: TGTGCCAGCAGCCAAGGTTTCCTTGCGACCCGGGGTCCCACAGATACGCAGTATTTT. The chain links TRBV3-1 (or the pseudogene TRBV3-2) to TRBJ2-3, with D possibly TRBD2 on 5 matching bases. Trimming stripped 1 base from V and 2 bases from J, with 22 bases between. Per germline, CDR1 LGHDT and CDR2 YNNKEL (reference sequence). This CDR3 has 19 amino acids.

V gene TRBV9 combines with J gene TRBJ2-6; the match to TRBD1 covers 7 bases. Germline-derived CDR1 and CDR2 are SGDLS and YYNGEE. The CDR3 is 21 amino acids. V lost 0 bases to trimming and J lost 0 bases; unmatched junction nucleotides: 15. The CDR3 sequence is CASSVALGGGQFFSGANVLTF. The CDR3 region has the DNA TGTGCCAGCAGCGTAGCTTTGGGTGGGGGACAGTTCTTCTCTGGGGCCAACGTCCTGACTTTC.

The CDR3 loop reads CTHWRETEAFF. The CDR3 DNA sequence: TGCACCCACTGGAGGGAAACCGAAGCTTTCTTT. This sequence joins TRBV20-1 and TRBJ1-1; D is unclear. This CDR3 has 11 amino acids. Per the germline V gene, CDR1 is DFQATT and CDR2 is SNEGSKA (reference sequence).

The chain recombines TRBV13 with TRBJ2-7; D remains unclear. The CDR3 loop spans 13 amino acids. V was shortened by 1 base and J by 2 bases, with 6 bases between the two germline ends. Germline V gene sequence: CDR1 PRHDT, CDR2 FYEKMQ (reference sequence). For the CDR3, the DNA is TGTGCCAGCAGCTTAGAACAGCCCTACGAGCAGTACTTC. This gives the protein CASSLEQPYEQYF.

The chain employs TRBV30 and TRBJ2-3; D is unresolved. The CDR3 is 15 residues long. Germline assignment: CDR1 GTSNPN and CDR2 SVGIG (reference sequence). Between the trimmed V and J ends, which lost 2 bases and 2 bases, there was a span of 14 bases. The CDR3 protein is CAWSSEARFTDTQYF. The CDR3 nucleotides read TGTGCCTGGAGTTCCGAGGCCCGGTTCACAGATACGCAGTATTTT.

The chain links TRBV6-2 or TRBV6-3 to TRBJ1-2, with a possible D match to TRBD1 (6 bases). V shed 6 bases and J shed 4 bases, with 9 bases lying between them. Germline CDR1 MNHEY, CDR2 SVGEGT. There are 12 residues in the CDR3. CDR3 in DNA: TGTGCCAGCAGCGGACAGATCTATGGCTACACCTTC. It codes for CASSGQIYGYTF.

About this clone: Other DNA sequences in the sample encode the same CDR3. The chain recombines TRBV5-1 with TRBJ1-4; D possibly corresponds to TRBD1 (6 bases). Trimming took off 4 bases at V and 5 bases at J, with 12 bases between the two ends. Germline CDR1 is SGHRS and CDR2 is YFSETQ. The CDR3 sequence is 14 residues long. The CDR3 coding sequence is TGCGCCAGCAGCCCGGGACAAATAAATGAAAAACTGTTTTTT. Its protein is CASSPGQINEKLFF. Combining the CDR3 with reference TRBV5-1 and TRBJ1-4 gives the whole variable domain KAGVTQTPRYLIKTRGQQVTLSCSPISGHRSVSWYQQTPGQGLQFLFEYFSETQRNKGNFPGRFSGRQFSNSRSEMNVSTLELGDSALYLCASSPGQINEKLFFGSGTQLSVL.

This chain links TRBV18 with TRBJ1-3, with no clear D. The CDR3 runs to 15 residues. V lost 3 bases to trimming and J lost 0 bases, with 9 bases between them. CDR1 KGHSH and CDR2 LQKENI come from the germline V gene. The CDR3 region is CASSPGGGSGNTIYF. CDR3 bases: TGTGCCAGCTCACCCGGCGGAGGCTCTGGAAACACCATATATTTT.

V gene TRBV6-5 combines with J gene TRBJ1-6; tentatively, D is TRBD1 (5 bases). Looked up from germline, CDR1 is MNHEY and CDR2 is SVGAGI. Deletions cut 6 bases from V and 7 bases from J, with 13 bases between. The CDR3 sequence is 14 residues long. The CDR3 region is CASRGGVANSPLHF. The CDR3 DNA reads TGTGCCAGCAGGGGAGGGGTAGCAAATTCACCCCTCCACTTT.

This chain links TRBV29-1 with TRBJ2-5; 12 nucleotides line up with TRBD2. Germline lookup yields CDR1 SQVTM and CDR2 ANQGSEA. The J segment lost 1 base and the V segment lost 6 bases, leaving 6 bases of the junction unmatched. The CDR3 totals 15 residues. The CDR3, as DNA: TGCAGCGTCTGGACTAGCGGGAAAGCCCAAGAGACCCAGTACTTC. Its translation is CSVWTSGKAQETQYF.

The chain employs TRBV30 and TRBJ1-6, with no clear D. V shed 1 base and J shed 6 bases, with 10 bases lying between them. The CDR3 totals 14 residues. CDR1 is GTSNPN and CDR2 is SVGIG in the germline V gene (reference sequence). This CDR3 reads CAWSAQKSNSPLHF. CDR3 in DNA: TGTGCCTGGAGTGCACAAAAAAGTAATTCACCCCTCCACTTT.

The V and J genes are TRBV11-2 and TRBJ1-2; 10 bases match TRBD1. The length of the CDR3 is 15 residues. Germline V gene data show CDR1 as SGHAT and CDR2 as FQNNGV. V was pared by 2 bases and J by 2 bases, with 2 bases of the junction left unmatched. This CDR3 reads CASSLRTGGNYGYTF. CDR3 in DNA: TGTGCCAGCAGCTTACGGACAGGGGGAAACTATGGCTACACCTTC.

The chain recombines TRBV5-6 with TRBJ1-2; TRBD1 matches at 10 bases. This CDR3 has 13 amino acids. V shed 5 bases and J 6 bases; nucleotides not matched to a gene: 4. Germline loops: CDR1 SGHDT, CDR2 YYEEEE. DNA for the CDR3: TGTGCCAGCAGGACAGGGGGCGCGGATGGCTACACCTTC. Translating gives CASRTGGADGYTF. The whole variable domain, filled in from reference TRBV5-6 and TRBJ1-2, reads DAGVTQSPTHLIKTRGQQVTLRCSPKSGHDTVSWYQQALGQGPQFIFQYYEEEERQRGNFPDRFSGHQFPNYSSELNVNALLLGDSALYLCASRTGGADGYTFGSGTRLTVV.

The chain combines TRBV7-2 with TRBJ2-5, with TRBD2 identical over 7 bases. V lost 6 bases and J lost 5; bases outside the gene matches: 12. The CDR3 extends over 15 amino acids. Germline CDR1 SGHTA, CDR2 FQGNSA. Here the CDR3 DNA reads TGTGCCAGCAGATTTAGCGGGTATTGGGGGGAGACCCAGTACTTC. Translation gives CASRFSGYWGETQYF.

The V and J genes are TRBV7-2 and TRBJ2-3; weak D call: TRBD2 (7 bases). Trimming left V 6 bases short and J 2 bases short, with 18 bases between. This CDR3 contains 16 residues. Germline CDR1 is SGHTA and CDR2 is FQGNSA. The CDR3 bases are TGTGCCAGCAGGGCGGGGGCTAGCGAATACACAGATACGCAGTATTTT. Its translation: CASRAGASEYTDTQYF.